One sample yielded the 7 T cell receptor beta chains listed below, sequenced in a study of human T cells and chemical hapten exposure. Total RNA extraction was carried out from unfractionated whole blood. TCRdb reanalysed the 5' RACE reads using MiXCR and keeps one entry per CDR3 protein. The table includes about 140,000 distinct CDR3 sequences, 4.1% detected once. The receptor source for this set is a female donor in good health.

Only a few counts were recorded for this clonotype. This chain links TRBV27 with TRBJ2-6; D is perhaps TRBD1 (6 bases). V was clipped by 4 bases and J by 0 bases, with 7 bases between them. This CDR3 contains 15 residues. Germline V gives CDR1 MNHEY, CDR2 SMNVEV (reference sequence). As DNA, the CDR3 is TGTGCCAGCAGTTCGGACAGCTCTGGGGCCAACGTCCTGACTTTC. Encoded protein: CASSSDSSGANVLTF.

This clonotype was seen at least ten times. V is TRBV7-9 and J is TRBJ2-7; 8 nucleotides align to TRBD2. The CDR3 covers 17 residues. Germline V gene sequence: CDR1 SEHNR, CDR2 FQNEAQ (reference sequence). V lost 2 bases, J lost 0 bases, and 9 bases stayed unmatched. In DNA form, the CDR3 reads TGTGCCAGCAGCTTACGGGGACGCGGGGGGCGCTCCTACGAGCAGTACTTC. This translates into CASSLRGRGGRSYEQYF. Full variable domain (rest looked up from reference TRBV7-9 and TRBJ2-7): DTGVSQNPRHKITKRGQNVTFRCDPISEHNRLYWYRQTLGQGPEFLTYFQNEAQLEKSRLLSDRFSAERPKGSFSTLEIQRTEQGDSAMYLCASSLRGRGGRSYEQYFGPGTRLTVT.

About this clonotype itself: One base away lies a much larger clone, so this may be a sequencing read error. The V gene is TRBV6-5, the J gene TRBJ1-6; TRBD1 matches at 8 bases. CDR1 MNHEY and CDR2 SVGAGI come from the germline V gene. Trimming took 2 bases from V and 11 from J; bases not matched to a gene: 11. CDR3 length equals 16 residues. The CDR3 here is CASSYGSRGLGAPLHF. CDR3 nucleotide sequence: TGTGCCAGCAGTTACGGTAGCAGGGGGCTCGGTGCACCCCTCCACTTT.

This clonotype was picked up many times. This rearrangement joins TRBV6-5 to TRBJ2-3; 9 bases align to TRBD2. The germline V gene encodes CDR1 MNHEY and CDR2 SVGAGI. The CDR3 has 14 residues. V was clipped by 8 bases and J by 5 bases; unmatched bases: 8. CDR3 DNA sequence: TGTGCCAGCTCAACCGGACTAGCGCAAGATACGCAGTATTTT. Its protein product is CASSTGLAQDTQYF.

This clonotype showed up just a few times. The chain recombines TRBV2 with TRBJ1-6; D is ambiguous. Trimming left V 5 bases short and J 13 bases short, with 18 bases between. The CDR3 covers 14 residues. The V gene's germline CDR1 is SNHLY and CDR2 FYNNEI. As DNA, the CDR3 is TGTGCCAGCAGTCTAGACGTTATTCCCAATCCCCTCCACTTT. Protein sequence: CASSLDVIPNPLHF. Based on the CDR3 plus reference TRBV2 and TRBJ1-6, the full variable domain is EPEVTQTPSHQVTQMGQEVILRCVPISNHLYFYWYRQILGQKVEFLVSFYNNEISEKSEIFDDQFSVERPDGSNFTLKIRSTKLEDSAMYFCASSLDVIPNPLHFGNGTRLTVT.

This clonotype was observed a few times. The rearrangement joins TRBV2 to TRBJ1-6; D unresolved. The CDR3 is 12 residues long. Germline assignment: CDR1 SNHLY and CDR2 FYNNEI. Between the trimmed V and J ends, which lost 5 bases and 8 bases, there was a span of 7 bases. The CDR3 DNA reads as TGTGCCAGCAGTTGTCAGGATTCACCCCTCCACTTT. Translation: CASSCQDSPLHF. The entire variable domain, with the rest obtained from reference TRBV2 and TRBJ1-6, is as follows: EPEVTQTPSHQVTQMGQEVILRCVPISNHLYFYWYRQILGQKVEFLVSFYNNEISEKSEIFDDQFSVERPDGSNFTLKIRSTKLEDSAMYFCASSCQDSPLHFGNGTRLTVT.

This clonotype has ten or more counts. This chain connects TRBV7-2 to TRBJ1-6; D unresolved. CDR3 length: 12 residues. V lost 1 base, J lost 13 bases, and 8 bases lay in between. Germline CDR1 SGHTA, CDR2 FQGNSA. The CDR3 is CASSLVVGPLHF. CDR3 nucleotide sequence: TGTGCCAGCAGCTTAGTGGTGGGGCCCCTCCACTTT.